This T cell receptor (beta chain) emerged from a study of Ad26.COV2.S vaccination and SARS-CoV-2 variants. Between the trimmed V and J ends, which lost 6 bases and 7 bases, there was a span of 10 bases. Germline CDR1 is MNHEY and CDR2 is SVGAGI. The CDR3 has 12 amino acids. The sample's treatment: some 20 received Ad26.COV2.S at low or high dose, single or two shots; about 5 received placebo; per-sample allocation not given. Sampling took place 63 days after the first vaccine or placebo injection. Clones were read by immunoSEQ multiplex PCR, and TCRdb kept only the in-frame ones, dropping some. The repertoire consists of some 330,000 clones, with about nine tenths occurring once and the leading ten covering 4.5% to 5.5%.

The sequences come from peripheral blood, collected in a trial of Ad26.COV2.S vaccine versus placebo. The clonotype was recovered from a person between 18 and 60 years old who received the Ad26.COV2.S COVID-19 vaccine or a placebo. The chain joins TRBV6-5 to TRBJ2-1; D possibly corresponds to TRBD1 (6 bases). CDR3 coding DNA: TGTGCCAGCAGGGCCACAGGGAATGAGCAGTTCTTC. It is translated as CASRATGNEQFF.